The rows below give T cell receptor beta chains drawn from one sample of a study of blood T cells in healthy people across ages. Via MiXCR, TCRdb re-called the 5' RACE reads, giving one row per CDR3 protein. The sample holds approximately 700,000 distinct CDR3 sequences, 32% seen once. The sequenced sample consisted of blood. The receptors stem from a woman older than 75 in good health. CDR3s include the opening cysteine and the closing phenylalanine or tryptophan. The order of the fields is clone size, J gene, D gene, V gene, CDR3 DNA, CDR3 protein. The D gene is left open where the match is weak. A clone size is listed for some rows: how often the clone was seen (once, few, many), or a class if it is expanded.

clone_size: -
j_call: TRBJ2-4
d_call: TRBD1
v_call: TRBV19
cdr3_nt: TGTGCCAGTAGTTTGAGGGACAGGGACATTCAGTACTTC
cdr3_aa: CASSLRDRDIQYF

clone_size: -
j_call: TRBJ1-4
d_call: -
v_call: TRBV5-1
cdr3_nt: TGCGCCAGCAGCTGGGGGGGGGGAAAACTGTTTTTT
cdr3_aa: CASSWGGGKLFF

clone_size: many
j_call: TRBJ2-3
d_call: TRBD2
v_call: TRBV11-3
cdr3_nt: TGTGCCAGCAGTCCTGGACTAGTCGAGGCAGATACGCAGTATTTT
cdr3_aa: CASSPGLVEADTQYF

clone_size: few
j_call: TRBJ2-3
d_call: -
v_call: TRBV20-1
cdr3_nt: TGCAGTGCTAGAAAAACAGGGATCCCAGATACGCAGTATTTT
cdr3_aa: CSARKTGIPDTQYF

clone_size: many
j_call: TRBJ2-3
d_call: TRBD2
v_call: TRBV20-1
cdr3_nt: TGCAGTGCTAGTACGGGACTAGGTGGTCCGTTTTCCACAGATACGCAGTATTTT
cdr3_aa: CSASTGLGGPFSTDTQYF

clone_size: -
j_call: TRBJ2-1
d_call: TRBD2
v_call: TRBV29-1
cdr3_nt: TGCAGCGTTGAAGGGGGAACTAGCGGGAAGGTTCATGAGCAGTTCTTC
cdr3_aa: CSVEGGTSGKVHEQFF

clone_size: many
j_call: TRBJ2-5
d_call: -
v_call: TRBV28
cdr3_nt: TGTGCCAGCCAGTCCCAAGAGACCCAGTACTTC
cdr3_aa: CASQSQETQYF

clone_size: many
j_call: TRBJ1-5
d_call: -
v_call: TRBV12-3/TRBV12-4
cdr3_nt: TGTGCCAGCAGTCGACGGTCCGGGGGAACCTTTAATCAGCCCCAGCATTTT
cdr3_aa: CASSRRSGGTFNQPQHF

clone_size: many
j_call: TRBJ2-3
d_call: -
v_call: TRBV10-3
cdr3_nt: TGTGCCATCAGTGACCAGGGTGGCACAGATACGCAGTATTTT
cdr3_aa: CAISDQGGTDTQYF

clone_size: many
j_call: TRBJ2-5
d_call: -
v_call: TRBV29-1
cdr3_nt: TGCAGCGTTGAAGGTAATGGACTGGAGACCCAGTACTTC
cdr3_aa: CSVEGNGLETQYF

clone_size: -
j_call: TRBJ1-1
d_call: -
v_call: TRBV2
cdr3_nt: TGTGCCAGCATTTTAGGGGGGAGAACTGAAGCTTTCTTT
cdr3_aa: CASILGGRTEAFF

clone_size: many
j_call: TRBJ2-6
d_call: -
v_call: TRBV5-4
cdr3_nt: TGTGCCAGCTCAGGGTCTGGGGCCAACGTCCTGACTTTC
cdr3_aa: CASSGSGANVLTF

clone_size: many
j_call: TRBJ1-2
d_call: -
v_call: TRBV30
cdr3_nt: TGTGCCTGGAAGGCAGGGATAAACTATGGCTACACCTTC
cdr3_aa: CAWKAGINYGYTF

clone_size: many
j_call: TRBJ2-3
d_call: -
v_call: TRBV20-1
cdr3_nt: TGCAGTGCTAGATCCTTTAGCGGCAGCCTTTTACCGAGCACAGATACGCAGTATTTT
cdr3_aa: CSARSFSGSLLPSTDTQYF

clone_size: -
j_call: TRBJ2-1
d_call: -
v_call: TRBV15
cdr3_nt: TGTGCCACCAGCAGAGATCTGGGCTCGAGCTCCTACAATGAGCAGTTCTTC
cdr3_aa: CATSRDLGSSSYNEQFF

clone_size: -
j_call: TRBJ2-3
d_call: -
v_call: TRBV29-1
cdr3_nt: TGCAGCGTTGAGCAAGATACGCAGTATTTT
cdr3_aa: CSVEQDTQYF

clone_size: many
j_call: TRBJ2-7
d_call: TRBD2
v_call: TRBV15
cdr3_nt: TGTGCCACCAGCAGAGTCGGGCTAGCGGGGGGGACCACCTACGAGCAGTACTTC
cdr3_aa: CATSRVGLAGGTTYEQYF

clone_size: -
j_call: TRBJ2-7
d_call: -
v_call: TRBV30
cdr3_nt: TGTGCCTGGTCGAAGGATTTTCTCTACGAGCAGTACTTC
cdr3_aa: CAWSKDFLYEQYF

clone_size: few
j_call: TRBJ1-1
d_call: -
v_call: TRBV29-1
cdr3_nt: TGCAGCGTTAACCTCGGGCAGTCCAGGTGGAACACTGAAGCTTTCTTT
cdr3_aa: CSVNLGQSRWNTEAFF

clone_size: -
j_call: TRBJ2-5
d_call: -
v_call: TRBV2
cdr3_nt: TGTGCCAGCAGTGTCCGGGACTCTCGACGGGAGACCCAGTACTTC
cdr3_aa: CASSVRDSRRETQYF

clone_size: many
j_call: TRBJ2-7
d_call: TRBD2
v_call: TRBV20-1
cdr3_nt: TGCAGTGCTACCCAGCGGGGGGTCTCCTACGAGCAGTACTTC
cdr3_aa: CSATQRGVSYEQYF

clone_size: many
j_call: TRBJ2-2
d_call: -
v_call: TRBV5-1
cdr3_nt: TGCGCCAGCAGCTTGGATAGTTCCGGGGAGCTGTTTTTT
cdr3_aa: CASSLDSSGELFF

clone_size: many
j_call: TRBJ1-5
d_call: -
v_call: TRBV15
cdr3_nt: TGTGCCACCGGAGGGGGGCAAAGCAATCAGCCCCAGCATTTT
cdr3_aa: CATGGGQSNQPQHF

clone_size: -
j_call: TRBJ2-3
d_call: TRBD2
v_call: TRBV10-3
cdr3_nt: TGTGCCATCATGCAGCGGGAGGAGGATACGCAGTATTTT
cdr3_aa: CAIMQREEDTQYF

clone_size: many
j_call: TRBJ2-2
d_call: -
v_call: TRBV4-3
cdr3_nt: TGCGCCAGCAGCCAAGATTCCTGGGACCCCAACACCGGGGAGCTGTTTTTT
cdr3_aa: CASSQDSWDPNTGELFF

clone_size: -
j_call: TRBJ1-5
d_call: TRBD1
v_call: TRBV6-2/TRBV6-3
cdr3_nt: TGTGCCAGCAGTCACGAACGGCAGGGGGCCTGGGATCAGCCCCAGCATTTT
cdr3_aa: CASSHERQGAWDQPQHF

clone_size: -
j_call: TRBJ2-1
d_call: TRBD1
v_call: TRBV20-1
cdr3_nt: TGCAGTGCTGTGGACAGGGGGCGAACGGTTATCGGGACCTACAATGAGCAGTTCTTC
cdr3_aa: CSAVDRGRTVIGTYNEQFF

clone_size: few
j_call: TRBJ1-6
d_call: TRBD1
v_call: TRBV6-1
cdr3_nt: TGTGCCAGCAGTCTACCCAGGGGGCGCGTCACCTCACCCCTCCACTTT
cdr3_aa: CASSLPRGRVTSPLHF

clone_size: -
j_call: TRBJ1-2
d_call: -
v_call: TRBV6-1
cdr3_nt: TGTGCCAGCAGTGAATCCGGGCTCTTGGGCGGCTACACCTTC
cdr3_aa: CASSESGLLGGYTF

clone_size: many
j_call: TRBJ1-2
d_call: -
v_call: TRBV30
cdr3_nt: TGTGCCTGGAGGAGGGCGACTAACTATGGCTACACCTTC
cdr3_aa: CAWRRATNYGYTF

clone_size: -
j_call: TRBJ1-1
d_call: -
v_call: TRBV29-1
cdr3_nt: TGCAGCGTTGACAGCCAGAACACTGAAGCTTTCTTT
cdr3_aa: CSVDSQNTEAFF

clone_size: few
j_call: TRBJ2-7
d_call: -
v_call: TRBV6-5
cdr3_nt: TGTGCCAGCAGCCCTAGGGTGGGGGGCTCTACCTACGAGCAGTACTTC
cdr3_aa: CASSPRVGGSTYEQYF

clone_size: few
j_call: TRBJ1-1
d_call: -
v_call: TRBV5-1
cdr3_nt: TGCGCCAGCAGTCTTTTTGGAAATGTGGACACTGAAGCTTTCTTT
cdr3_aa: CASSLFGNVDTEAFF

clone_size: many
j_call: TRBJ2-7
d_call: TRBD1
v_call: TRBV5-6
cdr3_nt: TGTGCCAGCGTCGGGACAGGGGATATAAACGAGCAGTACTTC
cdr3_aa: CASVGTGDINEQYF

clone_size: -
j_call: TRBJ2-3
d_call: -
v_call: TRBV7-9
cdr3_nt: TGTGCCAGCGGCTTTAGTAATACGCAGTATTTT
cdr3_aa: CASGFSNTQYF

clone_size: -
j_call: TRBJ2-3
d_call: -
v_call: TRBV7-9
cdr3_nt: TGTGCCAGCAGCCAATCCCTTTCCACAGATACGCAGTATTTT
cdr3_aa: CASSQSLSTDTQYF

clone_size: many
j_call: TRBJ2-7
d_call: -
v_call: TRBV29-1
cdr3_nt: TGCAGCGTTCCCGGGGAGATGTTCAACGAGCAGTACTTC
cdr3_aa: CSVPGEMFNEQYF

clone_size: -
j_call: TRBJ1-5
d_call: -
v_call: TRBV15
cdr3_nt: TGTGCCACCAGCAAACTAATGACAGGTCAGCCCCAGCATTTT
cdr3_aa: CATSKLMTGQPQHF

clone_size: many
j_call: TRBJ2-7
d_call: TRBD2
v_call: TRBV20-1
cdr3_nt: TGCAGTGCTAGATTGCCGGGACTAGCGGGGGTTGAGCAGTACTTC
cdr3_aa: CSARLPGLAGVEQYF

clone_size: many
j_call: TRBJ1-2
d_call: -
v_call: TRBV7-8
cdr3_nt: TGTGCCAGCAGCCTAAAAAGACAGACTGGCTACACCTTC
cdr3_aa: CASSLKRQTGYTF

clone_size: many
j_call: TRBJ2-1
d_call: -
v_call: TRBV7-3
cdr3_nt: TGTGCCAGCAGCCCATCCGGGAGTAACAATGAGCAGTTCTTC
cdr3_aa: CASSPSGSNNEQFF

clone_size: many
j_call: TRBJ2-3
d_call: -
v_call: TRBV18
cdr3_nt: TGTGCCAGCTCACCACCGAGCACAGATACGCAGTATTTT
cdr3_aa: CASSPPSTDTQYF

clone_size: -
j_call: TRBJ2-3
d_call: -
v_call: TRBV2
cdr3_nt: TGTGCCAGCAGTGAAGACAGGGTGGACTCCAGCACAGATACGCAGTATTTT
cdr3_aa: CASSEDRVDSSTDTQYF

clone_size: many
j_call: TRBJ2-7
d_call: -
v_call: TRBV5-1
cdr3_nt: TGCGCCAGCAGCTCCCCGCCCGGGTGGGAGCAGTACTTC
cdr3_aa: CASSSPPGWEQYF

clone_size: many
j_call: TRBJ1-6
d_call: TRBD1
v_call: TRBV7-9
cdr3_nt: TGTGCCAGCAGAAACACCCTCCCAGGACAGGCCCTCCACTTT
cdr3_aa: CASRNTLPGQALHF

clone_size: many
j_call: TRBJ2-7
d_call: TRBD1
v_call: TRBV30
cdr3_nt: TGTGCCTGGGGCGTGGGACAGACCTACGAGCAGTACTTC
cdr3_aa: CAWGVGQTYEQYF

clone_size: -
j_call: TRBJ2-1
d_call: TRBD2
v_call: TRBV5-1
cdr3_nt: TGCGCCAGCAGCTTGGAGGGACTAGCGGGAGGAAGGAGCAATGAGCAGTTCTTC
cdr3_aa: CASSLEGLAGGRSNEQFF